The next 10 T cell receptor beta chains were all read from a single sample in a study of regulatory T cells in long-lasting Graves disease. Sequencing libraries for TCR beta were prepared with iRepertoire HTBI primers and Arm-PCR of CDR3 regions. TCRdb processed the multiplex PCR reads anew with MiXCR; each CDR3 protein has one entry. The sample lists hundreds of thousands of distinct CDR3 sequences, 16% occurring once. The time point denotes: newly diagnosed GD, antithyroid drugs for less than 3 months. RNA isolated from PBMCs was used to make the TCR library. The same data also contributed to another study, on T cells in Graves' hyperthyroidism and ophthalmopathy.

Sequencing used peripheral blood mononuclear cells (PBMCs), obtained at new diagnosis, from a patient treated with antithyroid drugs. These receptor sequences come from a woman aged 25 to 39 with Graves disease.

This rearrangement joins TRBV20-1 to TRBJ2-4, with 7 positions matching TRBD2. The CDR3 spans 15 residues. Germline trimming cut 2 bases from V and 4 bases from J; bases unmatched to any gene: 8. In germline, CDR1 is DFQATT, CDR2 SNEGSKA (reference sequence). The CDR3 reads CSARKWGGIKNIQYF. DNA of the CDR3: TGCAGTGCTAGAAAGTGGGGAGGGATAAAAAACATTCAGTACTTC.

V and J are TRBV4-1 and TRBJ2-2; D possibly corresponds to TRBD1 (8 bases). The CDR3 spans 16 residues. Trimming removed 1 base at V and 7 bases at J, with 16 bases between. Germline values: CDR1 MGHRA, CDR2 YSYEKL. CDR3 DNA sequence: TGCGCCAGCAGCCAAGGAAGGAACAGGGGGGGCGGGGAGCTGTTTTTT. This sequence encodes CASSQGRNRGGGELFF.

With respect to this clonotype: This could be a read error, since a much larger clone is one nucleotide away. The chain has TRBV28 and TRBJ2-5; 13 bases align to TRBD2. J gave up 4 bases and V 6 bases, and 17 bases lay outside the gene matches. CDR3 length: 19 amino acids. Germline assignment: CDR1 MDHEN and CDR2 SYDVKM. The CDR3 nucleotides read TGTGCCAGCAGACCACTCGGGACTAGCGGGATCACCACAAGAGAGACCCAGTACTTC. The encoded protein is CASRPLGTSGITTRETQYF.

This clonotype was counted ten times or more. The chain has TRBV30 and TRBJ1-1, with 7 bases that match TRBD1. V lost 3 bases, J lost 4 bases, and 8 bases stayed unmatched. The CDR3 runs to 14 residues. The germline V gene encodes CDR1 GTSNPN and CDR2 SVGIG (reference sequence). The chain's CDR3 is CAWRRGPGGTEAFF. The CDR3 region has the DNA TGTGCCTGGAGGCGGGGACCAGGGGGCACTGAAGCTTTCTTT.

This clonotype was picked up many times. V and J are TRBV29-1 and TRBJ2-3, with D uncertain. The CDR3 is 14 residues long. CDR1 SQVTM and CDR2 ANQGSEA come from the germline V gene. V was cut by 5 bases and J by 2 bases, with 14 bases left in between. The CDR3 is CSVQWLSPTDTQYF. DNA for the CDR3: TGCAGCGTTCAATGGTTGTCGCCCACAGATACGCAGTATTTT.

The gene calls are TRBV29-1 and TRBJ2-7; 10 bases are shared with TRBD2. Germline V gene data show CDR1 as SQVTM and CDR2 as ANQGSEA. The CDR3 loop spans 13 amino acids. V shed 8 bases and J 3 bases; nucleotides not matched to a gene: 7. The CDR3 coding sequence is TGCAGCACTACCACTAGCGGGGTCTACGAGCAGTACTTC. Translated, it gives CSTTTSGVYEQYF.

This clonotype was counted many times. A junction end diverges from the germline sequence, so it may reflect a read error. J is TRBJ1-4 and V is TRBV6-5, with TRBD1 as a possible D gene (6 bases). The CDR3 is 15 residues long. CDR1 is MNHEY and CDR2 is SVGAGI in the germline V gene. CDR3 sequence (DNA): TGTGCCAGCAGTTACTCGGCACAGGGAAATGTAAAACTGTTTTTT. This gives the protein CASSYSAQGNVKLFF.

A few counts support this clonotype. The CDR3 loop is CASRPTGTANTGELFF. The CDR3, as DNA: TGTGCCAGCAGGCCAACCGGGACAGCGAACACCGGGGAGCTGTTTTTT. This sequence joins TRBV7-9 and TRBJ2-2; the match to TRBD1 covers 7 bases. Trimming cost V 6 bases and J 0 bases; bases outside gene matches: 7. CDR3 size: 16 residues. The germline gives CDR1 SEHNR, CDR2 FQNEAQ (reference sequence). Drawing the rest from reference TRBV7-9 and TRBJ2-2, the complete variable domain is DTGVSQNPRHKITKRGQNVTFRCDPISEHNRLYWYRQTLGQGPEFLTYFQNEAQLEKSRLLSDRFSAERPKGSFSTLEIQRTEQGDSAMYLCASRPTGTANTGELFFGEGSRLTVL.

The V and J genes are TRBV30 and TRBJ2-5; 7 bases fit TRBD1. J lost 5 bases, V lost 2 bases, and 5 bases had no gene match. The germline gives CDR1 GTSNPN, CDR2 SVGIG (reference sequence). This CDR3 comprises 13 residues. The CDR3 spells CAWSKQGKETQYF. CDR3 DNA: TGTGCCTGGAGTAAACAGGGGAAGGAGACCCAGTACTTC.

This clonotype was seen at least ten times. V is TRBV7-6 and J is TRBJ2-3; a possible D gene is TRBD2 (5 bases). Germline CDR1 is SGHVS and CDR2 is FNYEAQ. V shed 1 base and J shed 8 bases, with 10 bases lying between them. CDR3 length equals 13 residues. In DNA form, the CDR3 reads TGTGCCAGCAGCTTAGTCTTCGCGGGTACGCAGTATTTT. It encodes CASSLVFAGTQYF. The variable domain in full, completed from reference TRBV7-6 and TRBJ2-3, reads GAGVSQSPRYKVTKRGQDVALRCDPISGHVSLYWYRQALGQGPEFLTYFNYEAQQDKSGLPNDRFSAERPEGSISTLTIQRTEQRDSAMYRCASSLVFAGTQYFGPGTRLTVL.